The 17 T cell receptor beta chains below were found in one sample sequenced in a study of blood T cell repertoires in COVID-19 (dated by TCRdb to 2018 to 2021). Library generation was performed with the immunoSEQ multiplex PCR assay. Sourced from immuneACCESS, this table was stored by TCRdb with only in-frame sequences that have V and J called. A share of the clones is absent; for the studies checked, an unresolved V gene accounts for under half, and the remainder has no known explanation. Here the sample has 120,000 or so clones; approximately 90% occur a single time. The ten most abundant clones make up 1.5% of the sample. What was sequenced was peripheral blood. All receptors come from a human donor in a cohort sampled during active COVID-19.

This chain uses TRBV29-1 with TRBJ2-7; D is perhaps TRBD1 (6 bases). Germline CDR1 is SQVTM and CDR2 is ANQGSEA. This CDR3 contains 12 residues. Trimming removed 8 bases from V and 0 bases from J, with 11 bases in between. The CDR3 loop reads CSYRDNSYEQYF. The CDR3 DNA follows: TGCAGCTACCGGGACAACTCCTACGAGCAGTACTTC.

The chain recombines TRBV5-6 with TRBJ1-2, with D unclear. The germline V gene encodes CDR1 SGHDT and CDR2 YYEEEE. Trimming removed 4 bases from V and 6 bases from J, with 13 bases in between. This CDR3 contains 13 residues. The DNA for the CDR3 is TGTGCCAGCAGCAATCGACCTAGAGATGGCTACACCTTC. It yields the protein CASSNRPRDGYTF.

The gene calls are TRBV28 and TRBJ1-1; 7 bases map to TRBD1. The germline CDR1 and CDR2 sequences are MDHEN and SYDVKM. V dropped 3 bases and J dropped 0; count of bases not matched to a gene: 4. This CDR3 has 15 amino acids. This CDR3 is CASSFWTGLNTEAFF. In DNA, the CDR3 is TGTGCCAGCAGTTTTTGGACAGGTTTGAACACTGAAGCTTTCTTT.

V is TRBV27 and J is TRBJ1-1, with 9 bases lining up with TRBD1. Germline V gene sequence: CDR1 MNHEY, CDR2 SMNVEV (reference sequence). V lost 4 bases, J lost 1 base, and 7 bases stayed unmatched. This CDR3 spans 16 amino acids. Written as DNA, the CDR3 is TGTGCCAGCAGTTCCCGGACAGGGGTCCAGAACACTGAAGCTTTCTTT. It codes for CASSSRTGVQNTEAFF.

The chain couples TRBV5-1 to TRBJ1-5; D not resolved. This CDR3 is 14 amino acids long. Germline assignment: CDR1 SGHRS and CDR2 YFSETQ. Trimming removed 4 bases from V and 3 bases from J, with 11 bases in between. The CDR3 DNA sequence: TGCGCCAGCAGCCCGAGTGGTTCCAATCAGCCCCAGCATTTT. It codes for CASSPSGSNQPQHF.

The rearrangement links TRBV5-1 to TRBJ2-6; D gene ambiguous. V was shortened by 0 bases and J by 1 base, with 5 bases between the two germline ends. The CDR3 sequence is 15 residues long. Germline V gene lookup returns CDR1 SGHRS and CDR2 YFSETQ. Written as DNA, the CDR3 is TGCGCCAGCAGCTTGGATACATCTGGGGCCAACGTCCTGACTTTC. Its translation: CASSLDTSGANVLTF.

The chain joins TRBV9 to TRBJ2-7; D may be TRBD2 (7 bases). The CDR3 consists of 14 residues. V was pared by 0 bases and J by 5 bases, with 12 bases between. CDR1 SGDLS and CDR2 YYNGEE come from the germline V gene. The CDR3 protein is CASSVGGGADEQYF. The CDR3 bases are TGTGCCAGCAGCGTAGGAGGGGGGGCTGACGAGCAGTACTTC.

For this clone: One junction end disagrees with the germline gene, perhaps due to a read error. This same CDR3 is encoded by further DNA sequences in the sample. The V call is TRBV7-7, the J call TRBJ2-2, with 10 bases matching TRBD1. The CDR3 has 16 amino acids. CDR1 SSHAT and CDR2 FNYEAQ come from the germline V gene (reference sequence). The CDR3 sequence: CASSYTGTGVPGELFF. The DNA of the CDR3 is TGTGCTAGCAGTTACACCGGGACAGGGGTTCCCGGGGAGCTGTTTTTT.

The chain uses TRBV6-5 and TRBJ2-1, with D maybe TRBD2 (7 bases). Germline V gene lookup returns CDR1 MNHEY and CDR2 SVGAGI. Trimming took 2 bases from V and 10 from J, leaving 18 bases between them. The CDR3 covers 15 residues. The CDR3 bases are TGTGCCAGCAGTTACGGGGGGGCAATCGGCGGAGAGCAGTTCTTC. Its protein product is CASSYGGAIGGEQFF.

The rearrangement links TRBV3-1 (or the pseudogene TRBV3-2) to TRBJ2-1; D might be TRBD2 (5 bases). V dropped 3 bases and J dropped 0 bases, with 18 bases sitting between them. The CDR3 is 18 amino acids. CDR1 LGHDT and CDR2 YNNKEL come from the germline V gene (reference sequence). Here the CDR3 DNA reads TGTGCCAGCAGCCACCGAGGGAGCCAGATCAGCTCCTACAATGAGCAGTTCTTC. Amino acid sequence: CASSHRGSQISSYNEQFF.

The chain uses TRBV5-4 and TRBJ2-1; a possible D gene is TRBD2 (5 bases). Germline lookup yields CDR1 SGHNT and CDR2 YYREEE (reference sequence). Trimming removed 3 bases at V and 10 bases at J, with 17 bases between. The CDR3 has 14 residues. The CDR3 spells CASSSGAGPAEQFF. CDR3 DNA sequence: TGTGCCAGCAGCTCCGGTGCGGGCCCGGCGGAGCAGTTCTTC. The entire variable domain, with the rest obtained from reference TRBV5-4 and TRBJ2-1, is as follows: ETGVTQSPTHLIKTRGQQVTLRCSSQSGHNTVSWYQQALGQGPQFIFQYYREEENGRGNFPPRFSGLQFPNYSSELNVNALELDDSALYLCASSSGAGPAEQFFGPGTRLTVL.

This sequence joins TRBV7-9 and TRBJ2-1, with 9 bases that match TRBD2. V was pared by 2 bases and J by 0 bases, with 11 bases of the junction left unmatched. The CDR3 totals 19 residues. Looked up from germline, CDR1 is SEHNR and CDR2 is FQNEAQ (reference sequence). CDR3 in amino acids: CASSLFSLAGRSSYNEQFF. CDR3 coding DNA: TGTGCCAGCAGCTTATTTTCACTAGCGGGTCGGAGCTCCTACAATGAGCAGTTCTTC.

The J gene is TRBJ2-1, the V gene TRBV6-4; D perhaps matches TRBD2 (5 bases). Trimming pared 7 bases from V and 9 bases from J, leaving 7 bases between. The length of the CDR3 is 10 residues. CDR1 MRHNA and CDR2 SNTAGT come from the germline V gene. CDR3 loop: CASTRGEQFF. The DNA for the CDR3 is TGTGCCAGCACACGGGGTGAGCAGTTCTTC.

The chain recombines TRBV28 with TRBJ1-2, with TRBD1 matching over 8 bases. Germline trimming cut 2 bases from V and 4 bases from J; bases unmatched to any gene: 6. Germline V CDR1 and CDR2: MDHEN, SYDVKM. The CDR3 loop spans 15 amino acids. CDR3 sequence reads: CASSLQGAWSYGYTF. CDR3 coding DNA: TGTGCCAGCAGTTTACAGGGGGCTTGGAGCTATGGCTACACCTTC.

J is TRBJ1-1 and V is TRBV5-6, with TRBD1 matching over 8 bases. Trimming took 4 bases from V and 4 from J; bases not matched to a gene: 6. CDR1 SGHDT and CDR2 YYEEEE come from the germline V gene. This CDR3 is built from 14 residues. CDR3: CASSPTGASTEAFF. The CDR3, as DNA: TGTGCCAGCAGCCCGACAGGGGCTAGCACTGAAGCTTTCTTT.

The chain carries TRBV25-1 and TRBJ1-2; 7 bases fit TRBD1. CDR1 and CDR2 (germline): MGHDK, SYGVNS. There are 16 residues in the CDR3. The J segment lost 4 bases and the V segment lost 6 bases, leaving 14 bases of the junction unmatched. This CDR3 is CASSPSPSGDSYGYTF. The CDR3 region has the DNA TGTGCCAGCAGCCCATCTCCCTCCGGGGACAGCTATGGCTACACCTTC.

This rearrangement joins TRBV15 to TRBJ2-3; TRBD2 matches 7 bases. V gave up 5 bases and J gave up 0 bases; unmatched junction bases: 5. The CDR3 totals 15 residues. Germline-derived CDR1 and CDR2 are LNHNV and YYDKDF (reference sequence). CDR3 in DNA: TGTGCCACCAGCGCGGGTAGCGGGAGCACAGATACGCAGTATTTT. Its translation is CATSAGSGSTDTQYF.